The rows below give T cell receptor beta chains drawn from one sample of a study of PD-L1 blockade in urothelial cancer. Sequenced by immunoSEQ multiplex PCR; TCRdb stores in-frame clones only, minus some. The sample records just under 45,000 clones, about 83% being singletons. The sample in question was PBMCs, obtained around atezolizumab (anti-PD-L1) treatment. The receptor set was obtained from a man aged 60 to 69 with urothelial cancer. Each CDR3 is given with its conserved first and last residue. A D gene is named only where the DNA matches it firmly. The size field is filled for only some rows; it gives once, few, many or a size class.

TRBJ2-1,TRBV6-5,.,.,CASSRDHEQFF,TGTGCCAGCAGCCGAGATCATGAGCAGTTCTTC
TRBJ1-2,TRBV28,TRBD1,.,CASSQPGQGHGYTF,TGTGCCAGCAGTCAACCGGGACAGGGGCATGGCTACACCTTC
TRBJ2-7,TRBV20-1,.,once,CSATRSYEQYF,TGCAGTGCCACTCGGTCCTACGAGCAGTACTTC
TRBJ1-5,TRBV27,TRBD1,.,CASRTGAASNQPQHF,TGTGCCAGCCGGACAGGGGCTGCTAGCAATCAGCCCCAGCATTTT
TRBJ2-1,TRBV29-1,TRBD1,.,CSVETRDRGRGEQFF,TGCAGCGTTGAAACTCGGGACAGGGGACGAGGGGAGCAGTTCTTC
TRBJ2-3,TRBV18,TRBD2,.,CASSPPTSSGGADTQYF,TGTGCCAGCTCACCACCTACTTCTAGCGGGGGGGCAGATACGCAGTATTTT
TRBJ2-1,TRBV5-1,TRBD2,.,CASSSDPGLAILGSYNEQFF,TGCGCCAGCAGCTCAGATCCGGGACTAGCGATCCTCGGGTCCTACAATGAGCAGTTCTTC
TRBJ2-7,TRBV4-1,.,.,CASSQTLLGYEQYF,TGCGCCAGCAGCCAGACTCTGCTTGGCTACGAGCAGTACTTC
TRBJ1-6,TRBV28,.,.,CASSYPFYNSPLHF,TGTGCCAGCAGTTATCCCTTCTATAATTCACCCCTCCACTTT
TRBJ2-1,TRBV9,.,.,CASSALDNPYYNEQFF,TGTGCCAGCAGCGCATTGGACAACCCTTACTACAATGAGCAGTTCTTC
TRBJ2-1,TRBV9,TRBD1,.,CASSGPDRGNYNEQFF,TGTGCCAGCAGCGGTCCCGACAGGGGCAACTACAATGAGCAGTTCTTC
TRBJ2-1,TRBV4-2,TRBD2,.,CASSQEWGTSGGLYNEQFF,TGTGCCAGCAGCCAAGAATGGGGGACTAGCGGGGGACTATACAATGAGCAGTTCTTC
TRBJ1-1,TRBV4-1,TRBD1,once,CASSPPRQGATEAFF,TGCGCCAGCAGCCCCCCCCGACAGGGGGCCACTGAAGCTTTCTTT
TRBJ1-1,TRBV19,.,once,CASSILAAGSSQF,.
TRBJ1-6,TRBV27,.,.,CASSGVTPLHF,TGTGCCAGCAGTGGAGTCACACCCCTCCACTTT
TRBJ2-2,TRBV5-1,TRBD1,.,CASSSPLKRTGAGELFF,TGCGCCAGCAGCTCGCCGCTTAAACGGACAGGGGCCGGGGAGCTGTTTTTT
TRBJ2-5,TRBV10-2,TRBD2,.,CASSDRTSGDPQETQYF,TGCGCCAGCAGTGATCGGACTAGCGGGGACCCGCAAGAGACCCAGTACTTC
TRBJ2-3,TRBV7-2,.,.,CASSTWSGSEQYF,TGTGCCAGCAGCACCTGGTCCGGTAGTGAGCAGTATTTT
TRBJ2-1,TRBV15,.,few,CATSERKVYNEQFF,TGTGCCACCTCAGAGAGGAAAGTGTACAATGAGCAGTTCTTC
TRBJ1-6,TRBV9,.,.,CASSVDAGDSPLHF,TGTGCCAGCAGCGTAGACGCAGGGGATTCACCCCTCCACTTT
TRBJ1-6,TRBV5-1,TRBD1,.,CASSPQGAYSPLHF,TGCGCCAGCAGTCCTCAGGGGGCTTACTCACCCCTCCACTTT
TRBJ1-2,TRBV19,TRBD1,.,CASSNLFRDRGTYGYTF,TGTGCCAGTAGTAATCTATTCCGGGACAGGGGCACTTATGGCTACACCTTC
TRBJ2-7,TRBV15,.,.,CATSRGQVASEQYF,TGTGCCACCAGCAGAGGACAGGTTGCAAGCGAGCAGTACTTC
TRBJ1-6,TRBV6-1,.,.,CASTVERYRNSPLHF,TGTGCCAGCACCGTCGAGCGTTACCGTAATTCACCCCTCCACTTT
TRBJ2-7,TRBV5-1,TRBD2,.,CASSLEGSGGASYEQYF,TGCGCCAGCAGCTTGGAGGGTAGCGGGGGGGCATCCTACGAGCAGTACTTC
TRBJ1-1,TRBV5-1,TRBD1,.,CASSPRTGVPMNTEAFF,TGCGCCAGCAGCCCAAGGACAGGGGTGCCCATGAACACTGAAGCTTTCTTT
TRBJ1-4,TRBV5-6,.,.,CASSSWGLNEKLFF,TGTGCCAGCAGCTCTTGGGGACTCAATGAAAAACTGTTTTTT
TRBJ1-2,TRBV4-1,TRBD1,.,CASRGQAYGYTF,TGCGCCAGCAGAGGACAGGCCTATGGCTACACCTTC
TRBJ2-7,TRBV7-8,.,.,CASSWTDTYEQYF,TGTGCCAGCAGCTGGACAGATACCTACGAGCAGTACTTC
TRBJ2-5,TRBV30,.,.,CAWSRGNQETQYF,TGTGCCTGGTCCCGCGGGAACCAAGAGACCCAGTACTTC
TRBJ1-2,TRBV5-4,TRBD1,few,CASSLEGAYGYTF,TGTGCCAGCAGCTTGGAGGGGGCCTATGGCTACACCTTC
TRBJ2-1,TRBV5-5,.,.,CASSADSRLGNEQFF,TGTGCCAGCAGCGCCGACAGCCGACTGGGCAATGAGCAGTTCTTC
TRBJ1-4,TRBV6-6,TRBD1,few,CASSGSYRGAREKLFF,TGTGCCAGCAGTGGATCCTACAGGGGGGCTAGGGAAAAACTGTTTTTT
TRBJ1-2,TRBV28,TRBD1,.,CASSRDRNYGYTF,TGTGCCAGCAGCCGGGACAGGAACTATGGCTACACCTTC
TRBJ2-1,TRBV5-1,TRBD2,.,CASSLASSGGVHNEQFF,TGCGCCAGCAGCTTGGCGTCTAGCGGGGGGGTCCACAATGAGCAGTTCTTC
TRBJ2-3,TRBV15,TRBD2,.,CATSKRGGVDTQYF,TGTGCCACCAGCAAGCGGGGGGGCGTAGATACGCAGTATTTT
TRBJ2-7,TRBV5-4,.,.,CASSTRQASYEQYF,TGTGCCAGCAGCACTCGACAGGCCTCCTACGAGCAGTACTTC
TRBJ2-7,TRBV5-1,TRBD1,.,CASSPRQGAEVEQYF,TGCGCCAGCAGCCCAAGACAGGGGGCGGAAGTCGAGCAGTACTTC
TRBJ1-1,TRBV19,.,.,CASSISNTEAFF,TGTGCCAGTAGTATCTCGAACACTGAAGCTTTCTTT
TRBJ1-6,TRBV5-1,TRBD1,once,CASSPRGPRENSPLHF,TGCGCCAGCAGCCCTAGGGGGCCCAGGGAGAATTCACCCCTCCACTTT
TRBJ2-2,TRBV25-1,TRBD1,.,CASSWTGGRAGELFF,TGTGCCAGCAGTTGGACAGGGGGAAGGGCCGGGGAGCTGTTTTTT
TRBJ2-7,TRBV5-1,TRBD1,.,CASSWTGTGPTYEQYF,TGCGCCAGCAGCTGGACCGGGACAGGGCCTACCTACGAGCAGTACTTC
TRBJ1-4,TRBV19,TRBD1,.,CASRRTGGEEKLFF,TGTGCCAGTAGAAGGACAGGGGGCGAAGAAAAACTGTTTTTT
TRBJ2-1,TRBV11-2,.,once,CASSFRGINFNEQFF,TGTGCCAGCAGCTTTCGGGGAATAAATTTCAATGAGCAGTTCTTC
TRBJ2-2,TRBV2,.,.,CAGRRENTGELFF,TGTGCCGGCCGCAGGGAGAACACCGGGGAGCTGTTTTTT
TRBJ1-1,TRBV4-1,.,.,CASSQDSPLEGTEAFF,TGCGCCAGCAGCCAAGATAGCCCCCTCGAGGGCACTGAAGCTTTCTTT
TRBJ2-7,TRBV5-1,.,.,CASSLAPDSAYEQYF,TGCGCCAGCAGCTTGGCCCCGGACAGTGCCTACGAGCAGTACTTC
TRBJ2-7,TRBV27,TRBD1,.,CASSPWDRQNEQYF,TGTGCCAGCAGTCCTTGGGACAGGCAAAACGAGCAGTACTTC
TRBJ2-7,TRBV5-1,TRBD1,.,CASSIGTGGGEQYF,TGCGCCAGCAGCATAGGGACAGGGGGGGGCGAGCAGTACTTC
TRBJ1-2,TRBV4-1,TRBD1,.,CASNFRTGIYGYTF,TGCGCCAGCAATTTCCGGACAGGAATCTATGGCTACACCTTC
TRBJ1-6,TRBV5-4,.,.,CASRGEDNSPLHF,TGTGCCAGCCGCGGGGAGGACAATTCACCCCTCCACTTT
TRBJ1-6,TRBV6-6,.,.,CASSYAESTFYSPLHF,TGTGCCAGCAGTTATGCGGAATCAACCTTCTATTCACCCCTCCACTTT
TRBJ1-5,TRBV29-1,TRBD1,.,CSVRFQGVGQPQHF,TGCAGCGTTCGGTTTCAGGGGGTGGGGCAGCCCCAGCATTTT
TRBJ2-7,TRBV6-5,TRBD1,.,CASRDRGSGYEQYF,TGTGCCAGCAGGGACAGGGGATCAGGTTACGAGCAGTACTTC
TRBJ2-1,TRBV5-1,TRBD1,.,CASSPKDRGDIGEQFF,TGCGCCAGCAGCCCAAAGGACAGGGGGGACATCGGTGAGCAGTTCTTC
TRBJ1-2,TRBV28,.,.,CASSLSGRSANYGYTF,TGTGCCAGCAGTTTATCAGGCAGGTCCGCTAACTATGGCTACACCTTC
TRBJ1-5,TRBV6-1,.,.,CASSEEQQPQHF,TGTGCCAGCAGTGAAGAACAGCAGCCCCAGCATTTT
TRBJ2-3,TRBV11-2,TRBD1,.,CASSSDRVTTDTQYF,TGTGCCAGCAGCAGCGACAGGGTCACCACAGATACGCAGTATTTT
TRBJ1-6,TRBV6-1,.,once,CASLEGRDSPLHF,TGTGCCAGCCTTGAAGGGAGAGATTCACCCCTCCACTTT
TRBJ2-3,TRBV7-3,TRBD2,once,CASSFSPASGESGTQYF,TGTGCCAGCAGCTTTTCTCCGGCTAGCGGGGAGTCCGGTACGCAGTATTTT